The T cell receptor beta chain under discussion was sequenced for a study of graft-versus-host responses after intestinal transplantation. Remarks on this clone: Antigen: not known.

Libraries were prepared by immunoSEQ multiplex PCR; TCRdb keeps only in-frame clonotypes and omits some of them. The sample has approximately 130,000 clones, approximately 90% seen once. This specimen was unstimulated CD4+ T cells sorted from spleen or lymph node cells, taken before intestinal transplant. This sequence was found in a human donor who received an intestinal transplant.

The CDR3 loop is CASSVAGRDTEAFF. The CDR3 DNA reads as TGTGCCAGCAGCGTAGCTGGCCGGGACACTGAAGCTTTCTTT. The chain uses TRBV9 and TRBJ1-1; unclear D gene. The V end lost 0 bases, the J end lost 3 bases, and 9 bases lay between the germline ends. From germline, CDR1 is SGDLS and CDR2 YYNGEE. The CDR3 is 14 amino acids.